The rows below give T cell receptor beta chains drawn from one sample of a study of neurological immune-mediated disorders. TCRdb re-derived calls from the 5' RACE reads in MiXCR, one entry per CDR3 protein. The sample lists about 30,000 distinct CDR3 sequences, 15% occurring once. Sequenced: PBMCs. Every receptor here comes from a man between 65 and 79 years old in good health. The CDR3 runs from the conserved cysteine through the conserved F or W. A D gene is named only where the DNA matches it firmly. Expanded clones get a size class; other rows say once, few or many, or leave the size out.

v_call,clone_size,cdr3_length,d_call,j_call,cdr3_aa,cdr3_nt
TRBV12-3/TRBV12-4,many,15,TRBD1,TRBJ2-7,CASSTTGTGTLEQYF,TGTGCCAGCAGTACCACCGGGACAGGGACCCTCGAGCAGTACTTC
TRBV7-2,many,15,TRBD1,TRBJ2-3,CASSPGTVSTDTQYF,TGTGCCAGCAGCCCAGGGACAGTGAGCACAGATACGCAGTATTTT
TRBV28,many,16,TRBD1,TRBJ2-7,CASRKTGTGSSYEQYF,TGTGCCAGCAGAAAGACCGGGACAGGGAGCTCCTACGAGCAGTACTTC
TRBV29-1,many,12,TRBD1,TRBJ2-7,CSSRDRDYEQYF,TGCAGCTCCCGGGACAGGGATTACGAGCAGTACTTC
TRBV20-1,many,13,TRBD2,TRBJ2-5,CSAIGGAPETQYF,TGCAGTGCGATCGGGGGGGCCCCAGAGACCCAGTACTTC
TRBV7-8,many,13,NA,TRBJ2-1,CASSLVGGNEQFF,TGTGCCAGCAGCTTAGTGGGGGGAAATGAGCAGTTCTTC
TRBV29-1,many,13,TRBD1,TRBJ1-5,CSVGQGAHQPQHF,TGCAGCGTTGGACAGGGGGCCCATCAGCCCCAGCATTTT
TRBV5-1,many,15,TRBD1,TRBJ1-2,CASSLDSTGTYGYTF,TGCGCCAGCAGCTTGGATTCGACAGGGACCTATGGCTACACCTTC
TRBV7-8,many,16,TRBD1,TRBJ1-2,CASSSWTGEINYGYTF,TGTGCCAGCAGCTCGTGGACAGGGGAGATTAACTATGGCTACACCTTC
TRBV19,few,15,TRBD1,TRBJ1-4,CASSIRDRVQEKLFF,TGTGCCAGTAGTATCCGGGACAGGGTCCAGGAAAAACTGTTTTTT
TRBV7-3,many,19,TRBD1,TRBJ2-3,CASSFLFPGQSPRTDTQYF,TGTGCCAGCAGCTTTCTTTTCCCGGGACAGTCTCCCCGCACAGATACGCAGTATTTT
TRBV5-1,many,14,NA,TRBJ1-2,CASTPRLSGYGYTF,TGCGCCAGCACCCCCCGATTGTCCGGGTATGGCTACACCTTC
TRBV12-3/TRBV12-4,many,13,TRBD1,TRBJ1-1,CASSPWTGTEAFF,TGTGCCAGCAGTCCCTGGACAGGGACTGAAGCTTTCTTT
TRBV7-2,many,14,NA,TRBJ2-7,CASSLVGSLYEQYF,TGTGCCAGCAGCTTAGTTGGCAGCCTCTACGAGCAGTACTTC
TRBV30,many,15,TRBD1,TRBJ1-2,CAWSTGTGGLRGYTF,TGTGCCTGGAGTACAGGGACAGGCGGGCTGAGAGGCTACACCTTC
TRBV12-3/TRBV12-4,many,13,TRBD2,TRBJ2-5,CASSRTRWETQYF,TGTGCCAGCAGTCGGACTAGGTGGGAGACCCAGTACTTC
TRBV5-1,many,16,TRBD2,TRBJ2-1,CASSFLAGGTYNEQFF,TGCGCCAGCAGCTTTTTAGCGGGGGGCACCTACAATGAGCAGTTCTTC
TRBV28,NA,14,NA,TRBJ1-1,CASSLWQMNTEAFF,TGTGCCAGCAGTTTATGGCAGATGAACACTGAAGCTTTCTTT
TRBV11-1,many,16,NA,TRBJ1-1,CASSTRWGARNTEAFF,TGTGCCAGCAGCACCAGGTGGGGGGCTCGGAACACTGAAGCTTTCTTT
TRBV6-1,many,13,NA,TRBJ1-6,CATTDGLGSPLHF,TGTGCCACCACTGACGGTCTAGGGTCACCCCTCCACTTT
TRBV27,many,14,NA,TRBJ2-1,CASSPRQRYNEQFF,TGTGCCAGCAGTCCTCGACAGAGGTACAATGAGCAGTTCTTC
TRBV9,many,14,NA,TRBJ1-3,CASSVSSTGNTIYF,TGTGCCAGCAGCGTAAGCAGCACTGGAAACACCATATATTTT
TRBV29-1,many,11,NA,TRBJ1-2,CSVSQDYGYTF,TGCAGCGTTAGCCAGGACTATGGCTACACCTTC